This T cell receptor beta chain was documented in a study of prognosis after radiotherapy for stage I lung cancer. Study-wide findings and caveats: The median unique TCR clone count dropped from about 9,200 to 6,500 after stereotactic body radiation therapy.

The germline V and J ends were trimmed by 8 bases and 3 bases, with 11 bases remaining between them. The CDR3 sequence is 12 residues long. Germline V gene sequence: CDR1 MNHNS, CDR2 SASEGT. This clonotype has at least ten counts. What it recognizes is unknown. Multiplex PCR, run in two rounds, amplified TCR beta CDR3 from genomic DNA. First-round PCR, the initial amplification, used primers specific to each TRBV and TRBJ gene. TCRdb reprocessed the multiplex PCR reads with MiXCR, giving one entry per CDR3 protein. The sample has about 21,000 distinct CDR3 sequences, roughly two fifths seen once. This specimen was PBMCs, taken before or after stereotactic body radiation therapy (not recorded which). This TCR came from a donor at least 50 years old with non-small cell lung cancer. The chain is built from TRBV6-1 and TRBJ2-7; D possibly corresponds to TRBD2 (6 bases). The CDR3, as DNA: TGTGCCAGCGGGGACTCCAACTACGAGCAGTACTTC. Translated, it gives CASGDSNYEQYF.